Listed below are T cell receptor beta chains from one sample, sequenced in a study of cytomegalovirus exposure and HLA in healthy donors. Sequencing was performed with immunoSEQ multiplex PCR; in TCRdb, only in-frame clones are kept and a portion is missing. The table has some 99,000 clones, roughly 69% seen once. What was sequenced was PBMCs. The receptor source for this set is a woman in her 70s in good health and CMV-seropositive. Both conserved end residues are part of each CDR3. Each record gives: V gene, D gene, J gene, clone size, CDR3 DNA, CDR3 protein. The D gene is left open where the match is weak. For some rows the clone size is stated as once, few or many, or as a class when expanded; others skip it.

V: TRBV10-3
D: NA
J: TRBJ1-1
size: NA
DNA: TGTGCCATCAGTGAGGACACCCAGGGAGCTTTCTTT
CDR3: CAISEDTQGAFF

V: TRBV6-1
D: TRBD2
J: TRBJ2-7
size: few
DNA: TGTGCCAGCAGTGAATCTAGCGGGGGTCCCTACGAGCAGTACTTC
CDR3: CASSESSGGPYEQYF

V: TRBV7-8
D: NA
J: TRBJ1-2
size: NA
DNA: TGTGCCAGCAGCTTAGGGCAGGGGAGCGGCTACACCTTC
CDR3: CASSLGQGSGYTF

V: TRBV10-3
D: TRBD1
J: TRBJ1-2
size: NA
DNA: TGTGCCATCAGTGACATAAGGGGGCAGGGCAATAACTATGGCTACACCTTC
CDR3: CAISDIRGQGNNYGYTF

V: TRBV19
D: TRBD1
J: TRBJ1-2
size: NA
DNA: TGTGCCAGTAGCGACAGGGGGAGGTATGGCTACACCTTC
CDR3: CASSDRGRYGYTF

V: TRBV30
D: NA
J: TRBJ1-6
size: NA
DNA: TGTGCCTGGAGTAGGGACACCTATTCACCCCTCCACTTT
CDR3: CAWSRDTYSPLHF

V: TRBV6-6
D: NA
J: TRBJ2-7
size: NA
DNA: TGTGCCACCCTCGACGACCTGGACAACTACGAGCAGTACTTC
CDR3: CATLDDLDNYEQYF

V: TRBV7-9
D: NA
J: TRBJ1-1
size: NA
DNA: TGTGCCAGCAGCCAAAACGGGTGGACTGAAGCTTTCTTT
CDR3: CASSQNGWTEAFF

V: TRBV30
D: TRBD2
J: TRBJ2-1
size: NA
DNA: TGTGCCTGGAGCCTAGCGGGGGGGCCTGGGAAGCAGTTCTTC
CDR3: CAWSLAGGPGKQFF

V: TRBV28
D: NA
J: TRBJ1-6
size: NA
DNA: TGTGCCAGCAGTTTACCCCGGCAGGGCACCTATAATTCACCCCTCCACTTT
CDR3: CASSLPRQGTYNSPLHF

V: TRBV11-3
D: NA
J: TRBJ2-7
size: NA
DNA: TGTGCCAGCAGCCCTTCACGGAGCTCCTACGAGCAGTACTTC
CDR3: CASSPSRSSYEQYF

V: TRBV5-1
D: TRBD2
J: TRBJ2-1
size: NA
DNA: TGCGCCAGCAGCTTACCTGCGGGAGGTGAGCAGTTCTTC
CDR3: CASSLPAGGEQFF

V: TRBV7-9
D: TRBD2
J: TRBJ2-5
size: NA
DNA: TGTGCCAGTGCGGGGGGGAGACGTGAGACCCAGTACTTC
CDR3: CASAGGRRETQYF

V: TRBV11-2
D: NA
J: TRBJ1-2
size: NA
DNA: TGTGCCAGCAGCTTGTCGGGGGTGCTCAACTATGGCTACACCTTC
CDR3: CASSLSGVLNYGYTF